This T cell receptor beta chain came from a study of CD8 T cells in ankylosing spondylitis. This clonotype appeared once. The CDR3 extends over 15 amino acids. Germline loops: CDR1 WNHNN, CDR2 SYGVQD (reference sequence). V lost 3 bases to trimming and J lost 4 bases; unmatched junction nucleotides: 5. In TCRdb, the 5' RACE reads were re-called with MiXCR into one record per CDR3 protein. This repertoire shows under 120,000 distinct CDR3 sequences, around 24% found once; its top ten account for about 12%. J is TRBJ2-2 and V is TRBV10-1, with 7 positions matching TRBD2. Source material: synovial fluid, either unsorted or a sorted T cell fraction (not recorded which). The TCR sequence derives from a male donor with ankylosing spondylitis. The chain's CDR3 is CASSDSGKGTGELFF. CDR3 nucleotides: TGCGCCAGCAGTGACAGCGGGAAGGGCACCGGGGAGCTGTTTTTT.